Described below is a single T cell receptor (beta chain) sequence and its context. Its specificity is not known. A read error may account for a junction end that differs from germline. CDR1 SSHAT and CDR2 FNYEAQ come from the germline V gene (reference sequence). CDR3 size: 12 residues. This entry is derived from a study of cytomegalovirus exposure and HLA in healthy donors. Broader study findings: The only immune exposure information that was available was CMV serostatus. Most TCR sequences were rare, but some public TCRs occurred in many donors.

In the PCR, 60 Vbeta and 13 Jbeta primers were used. The repertoire was sequenced with immunoSEQ multiplex PCR; TCRdb's copy has only in-frame clones and lacks some. This sample's table reports tens of thousands of clones. The source of this sequence is a woman between 25 and 40 years old in good health and CMV-seropositive. Sequencing used PBMCs. The gene calls are TRBV7-7 and TRBJ1-2; 8 bases fit TRBD1. The CDR3 DNA reads as TGTGCTAGCAGCCGGGACAGGTCGTGCTACACCTTC. Translating gives CASSRDRSCYTF.